The next 7 T cell receptor beta chains were all read from a single sample in a study of Graves' ophthalmopathy and Graves' hyperthyroidism. TCR beta CDR3 regions were amplified from RNA transcripts. Amplification began with first-round RT-PCR using HTBI primers, then second-round multiplex PCR was performed. One entry per CDR3 protein, called by TCRdb with MiXCR from the multiplex PCR reads. This sample has around 1.1 million distinct CDR3 sequences, with around a third found just once. Sequenced input: peripheral blood or thyroid tissue (not recorded which). The origin of the receptors is an adult man with Graves' hyperthyroidism.

This clonotype was observed a single time. The junction does not match germline at one end; this may be a read error. The CDR3 DNA reads TGTGCCAGCAGCAACCGGGCAGGGGGCTCTGGAAACACCATATATTTT. Its translation: CASSNRAGGSGNTIYF. This chain connects TRBV10-2 to TRBJ1-3, with TRBD1 matching over 7 bases. This CDR3 comprises 16 residues. Germline loops: CDR1 WSHSY, CDR2 SAAADI.

The chain links TRBV12-3 or TRBV12-4 to TRBJ2-5; a possible D gene is TRBD2 (6 bases). V lost 5 bases to trimming and J lost 3 bases, with 13 bases between them. The CDR3 contains 14 residues. CDR3 loop: CASSQGDSEETQYF. CDR3 nucleotide sequence: TGTGCCAGCAGTCAAGGGGACTCGGAAGAGACCCAGTACTTC.

This clonotype was seen repeatedly, ten times or more. This sequence joins TRBV20-1 and TRBJ1-1; D remains unclear. Germline CDR1 reads DFQATT; CDR2 reads SNEGSKA (reference sequence). The CDR3 consists of 11 residues. Trimming took 5 bases from V and 2 from J, leaving 6 bases between them. The CDR3 sequence: CSAQINTEAFF. In nucleotides, the CDR3 is TGCAGTGCTCAGATTAACACTGAAGCTTTCTTT.

This clonotype was seen repeatedly, ten times or more. V gene TRBV5-8 combines with J gene TRBJ1-1; TRBD1 matches 7 bases. Losses at the gene ends were 4 bases for V and 1 base for J; bases not matched to a gene: 19. The CDR3 is 19 amino acids. Germline assignment: CDR1 SGHTS and CDR2 YDEGEE. The CDR3 DNA is TGTGCCAGCAGCCGTCCCACCGGACAGGCGAGGGGAAGGAACACTGAAGCTTTCTTT. Translated: CASSRPTGQARGRNTEAFF.

In this sample, this clonotype turned up a few times. The chain carries TRBV5-1 and TRBJ2-6, with TRBD2 as a possible D gene (5 bases). The CDR3 is 16 amino acids. Germline V gene lookup returns CDR1 SGHRS and CDR2 YFSETQ. Trimming left V 6 bases short and J 0 bases short, with 13 bases between. In nucleotides, the CDR3 is TGCGCCAGCAAACGCTTAGCGAGCTCTGGGGCCAACGTCCTGACTTTC. This codes for CASKRLASSGANVLTF.

This chain connects TRBV7-9 to TRBJ2-2, with TRBD2 identical over 7 bases. V trimming: 5 bases; J trimming: 7 bases; junction bases outside the gene matches: 13. CDR1 SEHNR and CDR2 FQNEAQ come from the germline V gene (reference sequence). The CDR3 is made up of 16 amino acids. The CDR3 is CASSQDVFAGVGELFF. The CDR3 DNA is TGTGCCAGCAGCCAAGATGTGTTTGCGGGAGTCGGGGAGCTGTTTTTT.

The V and J genes are TRBV7-8 and TRBJ2-2, with 9 bases lining up with TRBD1. The junction had 14 bases not matched to a gene; V was cut back by 6 bases and J by 6 bases. The CDR3 consists of 17 residues. The germline V gene encodes CDR1 SGHVS and CDR2 FQNEAQ. CDR3 residues: CASRSGTGTRLPGELFF. The CDR3 DNA reads as TGTGCCAGCAGGTCTGGGACAGGGACCCGGCTCCCCGGGGAGCTGTTTTTT.